Shown below are 8 T cell receptor beta chains from a single sample sequenced in a study of breast tumors, draining lymph nodes, adjacent tissues. Axillary draining lymph nodes of breast cancer patients supplied the node samples. TCRdb independently ran MiXCR on the multiplex PCR reads; one entry per CDR3 protein. The sample has around 230,000 distinct CDR3 sequences, approximately 30% seen once. Sequenced material: axillary lymph node tissue. The receptors were gathered from a female donor with breast cancer. Some clones in this sample may be carry-over from other donors' samples.

In the case of this clonotype: The DNA is left out, because the CDR3 cannot be placed on it with certainty; the CDR3 is given as TCRdb lists it. The V gene is TRBV7-2, the J gene TRBJ2-2; the DNA was not compared with TRBD1, the D call given in the table. 24 amino acids form the CDR3, both terminal residues included. Germline V gene sequence: CDR1 SGHTA, CDR2 FQGNSA. CDR3 sequence: CASSLTGTGLNEQYFGPGTGELFF.

This clonotype was observed at least ten times. The CDR3 region has the DNA TGTGCCAGCAGTAAAGGACTAGCTGGCTACGAGCAGTACTTC. Translation: CASSKGLAGYEQYF. The chain couples TRBV6-1 to TRBJ2-7, with 8 bases matching TRBD2. The germline gives CDR1 MNHNS, CDR2 SASEGT. The CDR3 totals 14 residues. The V gene end was trimmed by 5 bases and the J gene end by 3 bases; junction bases not matched to a gene: 6.

To note about this clonotype: Without the conserved terminal phenylalanine or tryptophan, this CDR3 likely stems from a read error. The DNA is left out, because the CDR3 cannot be placed on it with certainty; the CDR3 is given as TCRdb lists it. The chain has TRBV27 and TRBJ1-6. The CDR3 is 8 amino acids long, termini counted. Germline loops: CDR1 MNHEY, CDR2 SMNVEV (reference sequence). The CDR3 region is CASSSTTS.

This clonotype was observed many times. The V gene is TRBV2, the J gene TRBJ2-1; the D call may be TRBD1 or TRBD2 (6 bases each). This CDR3 has 14 amino acids. CDR1 SNHLY and CDR2 FYNNEI come from the germline V gene. With 5 bases removed from V and 6 bases from J, the gap between germline ends came to 14 bases. The CDR3 spells CASSLGGPPNEQFF. CDR3 in DNA: TGTGCCAGCAGTCTAGGGGGGCCACCCAATGAGCAGTTCTTC.

The chain uses TRBV25-1 and TRBJ2-1; D may be TRBD1 or TRBD2 (7 bases each). The CDR3 extends over 20 amino acids. Trimming cost V 4 bases and J 4 bases, with 29 bases left between them. Germline V gene data show CDR1 as MGHDK and CDR2 as SYGVNS. As DNA, the CDR3 is TGTGCCAGCAGTGGCCCCCCGGCTAGCGGAGTCCCGGGACAGTACAATGAGCAGTTCTTC. It translates to CASSGPPASGVPGQYNEQFF.

At least ten counts were recorded for this clonotype. This chain connects TRBV18 to TRBJ1-4, with TRBD1 matching over 9 bases. The junction had 1 base not matched to a gene; V was cut back by 4 bases and J by 7 bases. The germline gives CDR1 KGHSH, CDR2 LQKENI. CDR3 length equals 13 residues. CDR3 residues: CASSRDRVEKLFF. The CDR3, as DNA: TGTGCCAGCTCACGGGACAGGGTTGAAAAACTGTTTTTT.

This clonotype was seen ten or more times. The genes are TRBV7-9 and TRBJ2-3; D unclear. V lost 5 bases and J 5 bases, leaving 8 bases between the germline ends. Germline V gene sequence: CDR1 SEHNR, CDR2 FQNEAQ (reference sequence). There are 12 residues in the CDR3. The CDR3 sequence: CASSALRDTQYF. The CDR3, as DNA: TGTGCCAGCAGCGCCCTAAGAGATACGCAGTATTTT.

In its sample, this clonotype was seen a few times. The junction shows a germline mismatch at one end, possibly a read error. The rearrangement joins TRBV6-2 or TRBV6-3 to TRBJ2-3; TRBD2 is a possible D gene (6 bases). This CDR3 is built from 19 residues. Germline lookup yields CDR1 MNHEY and CDR2 SVGEGT. The CDR3 here is CASSHSKRGGLPGTDTQYF. The CDR3 region has the DNA TGTGCCAGCAGTCACTCGAAACGAGGTGGACTACCGGGCACAGATACGCAGTATTTT.